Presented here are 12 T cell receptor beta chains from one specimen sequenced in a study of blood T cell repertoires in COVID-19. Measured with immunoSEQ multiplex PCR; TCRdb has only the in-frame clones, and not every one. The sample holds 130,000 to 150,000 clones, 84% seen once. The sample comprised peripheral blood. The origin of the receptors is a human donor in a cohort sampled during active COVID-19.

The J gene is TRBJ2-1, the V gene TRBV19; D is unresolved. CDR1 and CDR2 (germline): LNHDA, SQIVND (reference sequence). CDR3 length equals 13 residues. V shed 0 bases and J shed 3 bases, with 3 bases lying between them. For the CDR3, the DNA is TGTGCCAGTAGTATAGACAGCTACAATGAGCAGTTCTTC. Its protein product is CASSIDSYNEQFF.

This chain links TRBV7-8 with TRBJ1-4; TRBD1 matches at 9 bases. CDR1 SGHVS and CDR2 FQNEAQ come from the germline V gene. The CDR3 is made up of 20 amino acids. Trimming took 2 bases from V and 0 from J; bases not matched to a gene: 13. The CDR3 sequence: CASSLSPRTGAVPTNEKLFF. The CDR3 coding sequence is TGTGCCAGCAGCTTATCCCCGAGGACAGGGGCCGTCCCAACTAATGAAAAACTGTTTTTT.

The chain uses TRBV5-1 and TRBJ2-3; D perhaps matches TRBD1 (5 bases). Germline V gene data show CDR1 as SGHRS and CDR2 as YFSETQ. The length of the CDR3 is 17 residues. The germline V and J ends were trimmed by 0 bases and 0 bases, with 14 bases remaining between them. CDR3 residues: CASSLVSGSSSTDTQYF. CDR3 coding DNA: TGCGCCAGCAGCTTGGTCTCAGGGTCTTCTAGCACAGATACGCAGTATTTT.

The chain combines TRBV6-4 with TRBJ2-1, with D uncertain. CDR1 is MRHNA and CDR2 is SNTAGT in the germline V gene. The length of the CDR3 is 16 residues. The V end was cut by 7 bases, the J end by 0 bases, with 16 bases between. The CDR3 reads CASMPPRHNSYNEQFF. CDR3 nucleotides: TGTGCCAGCATGCCACCCCGACACAACTCCTACAATGAGCAGTTCTTC.

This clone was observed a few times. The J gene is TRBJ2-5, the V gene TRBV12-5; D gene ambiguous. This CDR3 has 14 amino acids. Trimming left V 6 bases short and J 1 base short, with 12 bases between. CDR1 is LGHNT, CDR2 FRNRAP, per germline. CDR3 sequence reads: CASGLESVQETQYF. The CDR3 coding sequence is TGTGCTAGTGGGTTAGAGAGCGTCCAAGAGACCCAGTACTTC.

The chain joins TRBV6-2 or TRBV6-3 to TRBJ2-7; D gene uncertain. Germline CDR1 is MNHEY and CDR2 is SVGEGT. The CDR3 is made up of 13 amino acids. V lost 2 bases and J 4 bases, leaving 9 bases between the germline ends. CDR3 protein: CASSYPISYEQYF. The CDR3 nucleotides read TGTGCCAGCAGTTACCCAATTTCATACGAGCAGTACTTC.

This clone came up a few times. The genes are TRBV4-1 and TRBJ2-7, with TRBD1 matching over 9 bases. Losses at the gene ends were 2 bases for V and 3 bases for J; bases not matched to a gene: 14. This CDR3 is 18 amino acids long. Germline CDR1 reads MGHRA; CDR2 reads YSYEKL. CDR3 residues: CASSQSSTGGDRVYEQYF. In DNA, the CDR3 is TGCGCCAGCAGCCAAAGCTCGACCGGTGGGGACAGGGTCTACGAGCAGTACTTC.

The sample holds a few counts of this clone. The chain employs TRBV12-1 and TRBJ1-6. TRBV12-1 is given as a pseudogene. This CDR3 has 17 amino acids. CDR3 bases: TGTGCCAGCAGCTTTTGGGTCCCTCTGAGAGGGCACTCACCCCTCCACTTT. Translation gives CASSFWVPLRGHSPLHF.

The CDR3 loop reads CASSAKTGTEQYF. CDR3 in DNA: TGTGCCAGTAGTGCTAAGACAGGGACCGAGCAGTACTTC. The chain employs TRBV19 and TRBJ2-7, with 7 bases fitting TRBD1. Trimming removed 5 bases from V and 6 bases from J; junction bases left unmatched: 7. The CDR3 sequence is 13 residues long. Germline-derived CDR1 and CDR2 are LNHDA and SQIVND (reference sequence).

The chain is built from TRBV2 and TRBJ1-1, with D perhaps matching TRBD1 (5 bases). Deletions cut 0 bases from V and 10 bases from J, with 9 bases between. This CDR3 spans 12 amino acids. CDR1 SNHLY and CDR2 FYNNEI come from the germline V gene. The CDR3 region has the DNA TGTGCCAGCAGTGAAGCGCGGGGGGGAGCTTTCTTT. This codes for CASSEARGGAFF.

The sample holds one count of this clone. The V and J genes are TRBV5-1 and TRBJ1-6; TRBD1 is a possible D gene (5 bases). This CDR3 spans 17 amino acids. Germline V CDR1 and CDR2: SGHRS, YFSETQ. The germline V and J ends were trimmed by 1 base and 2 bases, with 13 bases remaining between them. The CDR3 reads CASSLRGKGPYNSPLHF. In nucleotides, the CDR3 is TGCGCCAGCAGCTTGCGGGGGAAGGGCCCCTATAATTCACCCCTCCACTTT.

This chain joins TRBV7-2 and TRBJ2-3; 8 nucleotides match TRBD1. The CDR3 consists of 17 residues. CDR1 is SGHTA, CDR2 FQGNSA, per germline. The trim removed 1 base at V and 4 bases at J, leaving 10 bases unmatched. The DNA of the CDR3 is TGTGCCAGCAGCTTAGGGGACAGGCGTGCTTTTGCAGATACGCAGTATTTT. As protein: CASSLGDRRAFADTQYF.